The 17 T cell receptor beta chains below come from one sample, sequenced in a study of regulatory T cells in long-lasting Graves disease. This sample's time point: newly diagnosed GD, antithyroid drugs for less than 3 months. Construction of the TCR library relied on RNA isolated from PBMCs. According to the study, TCR beta libraries were built with iRepertoire HTBI primers and CDR3-region Arm-PCR. TCRdb re-derived calls from the multiplex PCR reads in MiXCR, one entry per CDR3 protein. Of more than 450,000 distinct CDR3 sequences in the sample, around 12% were seen once. This sample was also put to use in a study of T cells in Graves' hyperthyroidism and ophthalmopathy.

Sample: peripheral blood mononuclear cells (PBMCs), taken at new diagnosis, from a patient treated with antithyroid drugs. The receptors originated from a woman aged 25 to 45 with Graves disease.

This clonotype has a count of ten or more. The J gene is TRBJ2-1, the V gene TRBV28, with 10 bases matching TRBD2. The CDR3 sequence is 16 residues long. Germline CDR1 is MDHEN and CDR2 is SYDVKM. After removal of 3 bases from V and 4 bases from J, the junction contained 6 bases not matched to a gene. The CDR3 bases are TGTGCCAGCAGTTTTACCGGACTAGCGGCATACAATGAGCAGTTCTTC. Protein product: CASSFTGLAAYNEQFF.

This clonotype was detected ten times or more. J is TRBJ1-1 and V is TRBV27, with D perhaps matching TRBD1 (6 bases). With 5 bases removed from V and 11 bases from J, the gap between germline ends came to 18 bases. This CDR3 region has 13 residues. Germline V CDR1 and CDR2: MNHEY, SMNVEV (reference sequence). For the CDR3, the DNA is TGTGCCAGCAGTAGCCAACTGACAGGTTGGGCTTTCTTT. It translates to CASSSQLTGWAFF.

This clonotype showed up many times. The genes are TRBV7-9 and TRBJ1-4; D uncertain. Germline V gene lookup returns CDR1 SEHNR and CDR2 FQNEAQ (reference sequence). There are 17 residues in the CDR3. Trimming took 4 bases from V and 6 from J, leaving 21 bases between them. The CDR3 spells CASSSRLPGSPHEKLFF. The CDR3 nucleotides are TGTGCCAGCAGCTCACGATTGCCGGGGTCCCCCCATGAAAAACTGTTTTTT.

This clonotype was seen at least ten times. The genes are TRBV28 and TRBJ1-6; D perhaps matches TRBD1 (6 bases). Between the trimmed V and J ends, which lost 2 bases and 3 bases, there was a span of 11 bases. The CDR3 spans 16 residues. Germline V CDR1 and CDR2: MDHEN, SYDVKM. In DNA, the CDR3 is TGTGCCAGCAGTTTACTCCCAGGGGACTATAATTCACCCCTCCACTTT. Its protein is CASSLLPGDYNSPLHF.

This clonotype was counted ten times or more. The chain employs TRBV28 and TRBJ1-3; no firm D call. The V end lost 8 bases, the J end lost 0 bases, and 5 bases lay between the germline ends. CDR1 is MDHEN, CDR2 SYDVKM, per germline. The CDR3 runs 12 residues. DNA of the CDR3: TGTGCCAGCCTGGGCTCTGGAAACACCATATATTTT. Encoded protein: CASLGSGNTIYF. The whole variable domain, remainder taken from reference TRBV28 and TRBJ1-3, is DVKVTQSSRYLVKRTGEKVFLECVQDMDHENMFWYRQDPGLGLRLIYFSYDVKMKEKGDIPEGYSVSREKKERFSLILESASTNQTSMYLCASLGSGNTIYFGEGSWLTVV.

There are a few counts of this clonotype. The V gene is TRBV20-1, the J gene TRBJ1-2; TRBD1 matches 10 bases. The CDR3 has 15 residues. Trimming at V came to 3 bases and at J to 7 bases, leaving 11 bases not matched to a gene. CDR1 and CDR2 from the germline V gene are DFQATT and SNEGSKA (reference sequence). This CDR3 reads CSARGPGQGSGGYTF. The CDR3 DNA sequence: TGCAGTGCTAGGGGACCGGGACAGGGGTCAGGTGGCTACACCTTC.

This clonotype was seen a handful of times. The gene calls are TRBV6-1 and TRBJ1-6, with D unresolved. Trimming removed 8 bases at V and 7 bases at J, with 9 bases between. The V gene's germline CDR1 is MNHNS and CDR2 SASEGT. The CDR3 sequence is 12 residues long. CDR3 DNA: TGTGCCAGCGCCTGGACCAATTCACCCCTCCACTTT. The encoded protein is CASAWTNSPLHF.

As regards this clonotype: A much larger clone is a single base away; this may be a read error. The chain is built from TRBV6-1 and TRBJ2-5; D is possibly TRBD1 or TRBD2 (5 bases each). The CDR3 spans 14 residues. Germline V CDR1 and CDR2: MNHNS, SASEGT. The CDR3 sequence is CASGGRRLQGTQYF. DNA of the CDR3: TGTGCCAGCGGGGGAAGGAGACTCCAAGGGACCCAGTACTTC.

The table lists this clonotype with many counts. The gene calls are TRBV6-1 and TRBJ1-4; D gene uncertain. The germline gives CDR1 MNHNS, CDR2 SASEGT. This CDR3 is built from 17 residues. V dropped 6 bases and J dropped 0 bases, with 17 bases sitting between them. CDR3 sequence: CASSPLVKGSTNEKLFF. In DNA form, the CDR3 reads TGTGCCAGCAGCCCCCTTGTTAAAGGGTCAACTAATGAAAAACTGTTTTTT.

The chain employs TRBV5-6 and TRBJ2-5; the D gene could be TRBD1 or TRBD2 (5 bases each). CDR1 is SGHDT, CDR2 YYEEEE, per germline. The CDR3 covers 15 residues. Trimming removed 0 bases at V and 4 bases at J, with 13 bases between. The CDR3 loop reads CASSLEVGTPETQYF. The CDR3 region has the DNA TGTGCCAGCAGCTTGGAGGTCGGGACCCCAGAGACCCAGTACTTC.

At least ten counts were recorded for this clonotype. The rearrangement links TRBV18 to TRBJ1-6; D is unresolved. This CDR3 spans 13 amino acids. The germline V and J ends were trimmed by 2 bases and 6 bases, with 5 bases remaining between them. The V gene's germline CDR1 is KGHSH and CDR2 LQKENI. CDR3 loop: CASSPGSNSPLHF. DNA for the CDR3: TGTGCCAGCTCACCAGGGAGTAATTCACCCCTCCACTTT.

J is TRBJ2-1 and V is TRBV29-1, with 13 positions matching TRBD2. Per germline, CDR1 SQVTM and CDR2 ANQGSEA. V shed 3 bases and J 8 bases; nucleotides not matched to a gene: 7. CDR3 length equals 15 residues. The CDR3 bases are TGCAGCGTTGATCCCGGGACTAGCGGGACTGATGAGCAGTTCTTC. It specifies CSVDPGTSGTDEQFF.

The chain is built from TRBV10-3 and TRBJ1-5; D possibly corresponds to TRBD1 (5 bases). V was cut by 4 bases and J by 4 bases, with 17 bases left in between. The germline gives CDR1 ENHRY, CDR2 SYGVKD. The length of the CDR3 is 16 residues. As DNA, the CDR3 is TGTGCCATCAGTGGGGGCCCCGATCCCGTGAATCAGCCCCAGCATTTT. Translation gives CAISGGPDPVNQPQHF.

The sample holds many counts of this clonotype. V usage is TRBV11-2 and J usage is TRBJ1-4, with 11 bases aligning to TRBD1. The CDR3 length is 17 residues. Germline-derived CDR1 and CDR2 are SGHAT and FQNNGV. V shed 5 bases, J shed 3 bases, and the junction held 8 bases outside the gene matches. CDR3 loop: CASSPWTGGRANEKLFF. CDR3 nucleotide sequence: TGTGCCAGCAGCCCCTGGACAGGGGGCCGGGCTAATGAAAAACTGTTTTTT.

The sample holds many counts of this clonotype. The chain is built from TRBV30 and TRBJ2-1, with TRBD2 matching over 7 bases. V was pared by 4 bases and J by 1 base, with 7 bases of the junction left unmatched. CDR3 length: 15 amino acids. The germline V gene has CDR1 GTSNPN and CDR2 SVGIG (reference sequence). This CDR3 reads CAWIEAGVSYNEQFF. CDR3 nucleotide sequence: TGTGCCTGGATTGAGGCGGGAGTTTCCTACAATGAGCAGTTCTTC.

This clonotype occurred many times. The chain couples TRBV18 to TRBJ2-2, with no clear D. Germline V lookup: CDR1 KGHSH, CDR2 LQKENI. V gave up 2 bases and J gave up 0 bases, with 7 bases separating them. The CDR3 covers 15 residues. CDR3 nucleotide sequence: TGTGCCAGCTCACCAGGGCGGTCGAACACCGGGGAGCTGTTTTTT. Protein product: CASSPGRSNTGELFF.

This clonotype occurred many times. This chain connects TRBV15 to TRBJ2-3; D possibly matches TRBD1 or TRBD2 (6 bases each). V was cut by 5 bases and J by 0 bases, with 9 bases left in between. There are 14 residues in the CDR3. Germline CDR1 and CDR2: LNHNV and YYDKDF (reference sequence). The CDR3 nucleotides read TGTGCCACCAGCCGGGGGCTTAGCACAGATACGCAGTATTTT. This sequence encodes CATSRGLSTDTQYF.